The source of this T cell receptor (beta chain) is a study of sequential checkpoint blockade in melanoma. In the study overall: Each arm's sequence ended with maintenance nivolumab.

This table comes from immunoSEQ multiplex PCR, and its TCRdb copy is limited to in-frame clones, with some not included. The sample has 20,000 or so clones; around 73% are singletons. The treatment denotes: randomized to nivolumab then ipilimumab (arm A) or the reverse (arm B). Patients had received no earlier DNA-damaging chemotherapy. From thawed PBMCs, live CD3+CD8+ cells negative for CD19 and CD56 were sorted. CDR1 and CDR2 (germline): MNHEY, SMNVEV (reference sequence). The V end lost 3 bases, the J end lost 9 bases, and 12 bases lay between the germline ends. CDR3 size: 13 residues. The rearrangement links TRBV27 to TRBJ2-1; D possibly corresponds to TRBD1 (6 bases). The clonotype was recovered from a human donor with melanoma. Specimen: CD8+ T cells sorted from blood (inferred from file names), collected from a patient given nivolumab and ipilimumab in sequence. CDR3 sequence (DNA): TGTGCCAGCAGTTTGTTACAGGGTCGTGAGCAGTTCTTC. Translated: CASSLLQGREQFF.